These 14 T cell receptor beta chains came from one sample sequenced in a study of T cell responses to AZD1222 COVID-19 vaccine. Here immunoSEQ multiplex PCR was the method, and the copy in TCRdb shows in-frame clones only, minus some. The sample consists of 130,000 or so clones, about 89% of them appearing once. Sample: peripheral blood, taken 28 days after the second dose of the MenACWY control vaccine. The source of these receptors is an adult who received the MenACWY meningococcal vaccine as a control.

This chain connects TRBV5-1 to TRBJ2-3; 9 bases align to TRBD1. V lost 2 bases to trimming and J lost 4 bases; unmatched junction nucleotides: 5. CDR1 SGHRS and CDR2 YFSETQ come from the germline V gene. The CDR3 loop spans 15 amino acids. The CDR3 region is CASSLGTGPADTQYF. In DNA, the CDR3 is TGCGCCAGCAGCTTAGGGACAGGGCCTGCAGATACGCAGTATTTT.

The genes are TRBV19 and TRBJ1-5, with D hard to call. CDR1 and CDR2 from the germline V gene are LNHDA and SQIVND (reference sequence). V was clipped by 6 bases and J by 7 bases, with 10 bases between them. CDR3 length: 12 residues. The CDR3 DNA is TGTGCCAGTAGCGATCAGCGGCAGCCCCAGCATTTT. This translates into CASSDQRQPQHF. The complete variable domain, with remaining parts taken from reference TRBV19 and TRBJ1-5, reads DGGITQSPKYLFRKEGQNVTLSCEQNLNHDAMYWYRQDPGQGLRLIYYSQIVNDFQKGDIAEGYSVSREKKESFPLTVTSAQKNPTAFYLCASSDQRQPQHFGDGTRLSIL.

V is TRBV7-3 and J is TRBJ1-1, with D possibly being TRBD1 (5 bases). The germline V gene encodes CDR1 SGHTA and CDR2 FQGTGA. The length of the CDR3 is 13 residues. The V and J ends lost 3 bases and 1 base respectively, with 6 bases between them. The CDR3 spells CASSLQGNTEAFF. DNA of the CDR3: TGTGCCAGCAGCTTGCAGGGGAACACTGAAGCTTTCTTT.

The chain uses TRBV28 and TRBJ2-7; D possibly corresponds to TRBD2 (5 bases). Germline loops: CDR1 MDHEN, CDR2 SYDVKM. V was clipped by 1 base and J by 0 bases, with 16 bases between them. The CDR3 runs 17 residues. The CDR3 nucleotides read TGTGCCAGCAGTTTATTAGGACTTAGAATTATCTCCTACGAGCAGTACTTC. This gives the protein CASSLLGLRIISYEQYF.

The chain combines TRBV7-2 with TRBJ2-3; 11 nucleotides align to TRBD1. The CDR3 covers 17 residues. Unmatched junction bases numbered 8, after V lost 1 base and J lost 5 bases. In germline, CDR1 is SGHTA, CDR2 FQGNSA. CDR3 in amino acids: CASSLEGQGVGGDTQYF. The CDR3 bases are TGTGCCAGCAGCTTAGAGGGACAGGGGGTCGGTGGAGATACGCAGTATTTT.

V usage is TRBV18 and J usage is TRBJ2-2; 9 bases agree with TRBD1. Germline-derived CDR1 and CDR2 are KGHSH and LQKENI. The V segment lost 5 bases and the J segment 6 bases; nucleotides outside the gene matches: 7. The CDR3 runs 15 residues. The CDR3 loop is CASSTGQGVAGELFF. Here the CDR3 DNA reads TGTGCCAGCTCAACGGGACAGGGTGTAGCCGGGGAGCTGTTTTTT.

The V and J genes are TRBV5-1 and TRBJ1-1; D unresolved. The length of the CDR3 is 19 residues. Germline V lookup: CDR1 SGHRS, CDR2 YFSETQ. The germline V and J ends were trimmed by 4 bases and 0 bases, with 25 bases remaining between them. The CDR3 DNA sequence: TGCGCCAGCAGCAGGGAGGCGGAGCGTAATACACTCCTGAACACTGAAGCTTTCTTT. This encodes CASSREAERNTLLNTEAFF.

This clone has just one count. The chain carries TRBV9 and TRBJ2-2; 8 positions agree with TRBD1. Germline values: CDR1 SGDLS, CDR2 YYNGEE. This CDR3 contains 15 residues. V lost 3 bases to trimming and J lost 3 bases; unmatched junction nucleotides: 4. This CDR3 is CASSATGAYTGELFF. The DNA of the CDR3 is TGTGCCAGCAGCGCGACAGGGGCGTACACCGGGGAGCTGTTTTTT.

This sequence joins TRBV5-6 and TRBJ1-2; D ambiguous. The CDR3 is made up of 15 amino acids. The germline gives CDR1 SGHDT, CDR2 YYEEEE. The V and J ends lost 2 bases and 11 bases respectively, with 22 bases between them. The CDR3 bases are TGTGCCAGCAGCTTCGCATCCAGAGGTTTCGAAGGGTACACCTTC. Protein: CASSFASRGFEGYTF.

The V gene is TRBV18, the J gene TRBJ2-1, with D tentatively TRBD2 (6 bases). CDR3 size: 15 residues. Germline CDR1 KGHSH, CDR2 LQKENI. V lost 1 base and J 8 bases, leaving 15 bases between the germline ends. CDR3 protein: CASSPHTGVIYEQFF. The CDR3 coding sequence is TGTGCCAGCTCACCACATACGGGAGTGATCTATGAGCAGTTCTTC.

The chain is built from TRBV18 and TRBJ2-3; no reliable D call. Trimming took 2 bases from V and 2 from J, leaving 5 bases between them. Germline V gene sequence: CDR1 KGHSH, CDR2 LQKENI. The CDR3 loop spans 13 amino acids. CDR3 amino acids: CASSPVYTDTQYF. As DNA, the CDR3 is TGTGCCAGCTCACCAGTGTACACAGATACGCAGTATTTT.

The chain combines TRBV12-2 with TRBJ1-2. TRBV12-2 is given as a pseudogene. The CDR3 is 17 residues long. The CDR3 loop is CASRLVPWKEYNYGYTF. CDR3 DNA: TGTGCAAGTCGCTTAGTTCCCTGGAAGGAATATAACTATGGCTACACCTTC.

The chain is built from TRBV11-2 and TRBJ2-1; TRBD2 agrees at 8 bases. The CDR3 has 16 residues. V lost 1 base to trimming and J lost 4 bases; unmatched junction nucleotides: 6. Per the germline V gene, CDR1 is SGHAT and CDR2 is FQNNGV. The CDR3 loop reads CASSLARGVGYNEQFF. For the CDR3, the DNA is TGTGCCAGCAGCTTAGCGCGGGGGGTAGGTTACAATGAGCAGTTCTTC.

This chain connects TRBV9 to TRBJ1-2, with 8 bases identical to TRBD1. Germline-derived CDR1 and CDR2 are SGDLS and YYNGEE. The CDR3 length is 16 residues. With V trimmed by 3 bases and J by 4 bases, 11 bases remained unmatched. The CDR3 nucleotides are TGTGCCAGCAGCGCGTGGACAGGGATTGGCAGCTATGGCTACACCTTC. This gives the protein CASSAWTGIGSYGYTF.